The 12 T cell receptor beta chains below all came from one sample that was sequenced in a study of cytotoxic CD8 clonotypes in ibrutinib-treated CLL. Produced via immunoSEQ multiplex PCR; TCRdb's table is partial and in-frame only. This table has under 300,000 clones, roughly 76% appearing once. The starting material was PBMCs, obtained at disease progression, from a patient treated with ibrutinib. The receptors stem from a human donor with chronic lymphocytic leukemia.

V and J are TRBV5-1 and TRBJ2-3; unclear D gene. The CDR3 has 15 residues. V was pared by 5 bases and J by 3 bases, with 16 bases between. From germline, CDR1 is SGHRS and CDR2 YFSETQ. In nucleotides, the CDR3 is TGCGCCAGCAGGGTGCCCACTAAAATTACAGATACGCAGTATTTT. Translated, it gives CASRVPTKITDTQYF. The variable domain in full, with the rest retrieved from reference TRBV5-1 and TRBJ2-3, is KAGVTQTPRYLIKTRGQQVTLSCSPISGHRSVSWYQQTPGQGLQFLFEYFSETQRNKGNFPGRFSGRQFSNSRSEMNVSTLELGDSALYLCASRVPTKITDTQYFGPGTRLTVL.

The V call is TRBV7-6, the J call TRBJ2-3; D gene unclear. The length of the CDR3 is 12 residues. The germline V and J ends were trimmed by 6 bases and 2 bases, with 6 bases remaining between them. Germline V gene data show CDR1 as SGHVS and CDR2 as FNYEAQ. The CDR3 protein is CASRGITDTQYF. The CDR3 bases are TGTGCCAGCAGAGGGATCACAGATACGCAGTATTTT.

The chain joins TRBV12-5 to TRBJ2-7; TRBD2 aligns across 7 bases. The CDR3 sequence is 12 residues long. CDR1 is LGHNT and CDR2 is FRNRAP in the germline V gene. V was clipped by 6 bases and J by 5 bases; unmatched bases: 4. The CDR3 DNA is TGTGCTAGTGGCCGACGGGAGGACGAGCAGTACTTC. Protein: CASGRREDEQYF.

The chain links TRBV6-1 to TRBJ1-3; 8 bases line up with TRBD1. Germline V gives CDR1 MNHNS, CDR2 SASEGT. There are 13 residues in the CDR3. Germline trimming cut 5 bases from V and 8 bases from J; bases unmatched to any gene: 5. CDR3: CASSWTGWDTIYF. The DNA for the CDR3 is TGTGCCAGCAGTTGGACAGGGTGGGACACCATATATTTT.

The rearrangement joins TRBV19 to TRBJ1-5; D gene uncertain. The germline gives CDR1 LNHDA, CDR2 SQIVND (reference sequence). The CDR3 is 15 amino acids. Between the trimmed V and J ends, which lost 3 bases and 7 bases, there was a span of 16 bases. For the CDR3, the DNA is TGTGCCAGTAGTATGATAGGGTCCATCCCCCAGCCCCAGCATTTT. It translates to CASSMIGSIPQPQHF.

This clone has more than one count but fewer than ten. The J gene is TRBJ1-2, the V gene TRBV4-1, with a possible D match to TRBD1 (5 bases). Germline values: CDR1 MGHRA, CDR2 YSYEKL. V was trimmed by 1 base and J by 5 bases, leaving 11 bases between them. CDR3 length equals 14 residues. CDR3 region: CASSQAGAGYGYTF. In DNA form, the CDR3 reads TGCGCCAGCAGCCAAGCCGGGGCTGGATATGGCTACACCTTC.

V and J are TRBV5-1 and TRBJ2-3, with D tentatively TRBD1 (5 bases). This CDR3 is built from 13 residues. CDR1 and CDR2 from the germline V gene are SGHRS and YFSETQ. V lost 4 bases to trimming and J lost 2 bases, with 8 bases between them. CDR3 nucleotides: TGCGCCAGCAGCCTGGGGCTCACAGATACGCAGTATTTT. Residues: CASSLGLTDTQYF.

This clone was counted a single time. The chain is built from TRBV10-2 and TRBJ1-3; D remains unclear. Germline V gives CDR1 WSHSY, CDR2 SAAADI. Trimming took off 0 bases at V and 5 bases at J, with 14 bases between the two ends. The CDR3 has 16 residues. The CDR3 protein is CASSESIIGGRNTIYF. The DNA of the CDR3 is TGCGCCAGCAGTGAGTCGATAATAGGCGGTCGAAACACCATATATTTT.

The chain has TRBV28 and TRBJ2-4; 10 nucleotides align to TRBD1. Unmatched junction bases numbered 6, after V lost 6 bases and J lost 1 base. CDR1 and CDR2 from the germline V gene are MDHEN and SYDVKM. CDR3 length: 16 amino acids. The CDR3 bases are TGTGCCAGCAGCCTCGGACAGGGGGTGGCCAAAAACATTCAGTACTTC. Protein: CASSLGQGVAKNIQYF.

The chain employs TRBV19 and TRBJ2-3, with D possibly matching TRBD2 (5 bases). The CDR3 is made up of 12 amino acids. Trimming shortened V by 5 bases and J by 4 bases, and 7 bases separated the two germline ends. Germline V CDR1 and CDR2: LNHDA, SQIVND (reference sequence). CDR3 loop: CASSVRADTQYF. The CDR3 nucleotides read TGTGCCAGTAGTGTGAGGGCAGATACGCAGTATTTT.

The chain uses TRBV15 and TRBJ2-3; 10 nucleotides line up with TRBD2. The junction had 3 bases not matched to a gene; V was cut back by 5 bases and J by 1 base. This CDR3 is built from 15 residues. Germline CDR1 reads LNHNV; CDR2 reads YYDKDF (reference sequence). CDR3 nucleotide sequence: TGTGCCACCAGCTTAGGGACTAGCGGCACAGATACGCAGTATTTT. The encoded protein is CATSLGTSGTDTQYF.

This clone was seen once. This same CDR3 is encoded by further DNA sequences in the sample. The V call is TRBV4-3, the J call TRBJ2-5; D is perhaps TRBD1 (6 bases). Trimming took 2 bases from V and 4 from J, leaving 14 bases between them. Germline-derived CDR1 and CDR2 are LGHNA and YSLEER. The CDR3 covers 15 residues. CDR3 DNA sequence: TGCGCCAGCAGCCAACTACAGGGCTTGGGAGAGACCCAGTACTTC. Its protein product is CASSQLQGLGETQYF.